The rows below give T cell receptor beta chains drawn from one sample of a study of T cell responses to AZD1222 COVID-19 vaccine. This table comes from immunoSEQ multiplex PCR, and its TCRdb copy is limited to in-frame clones, with some not included. The sample lists 150,000 or so clones, about 92% occurring once. Here the sequenced sample was peripheral blood, taken 28 days after the second AZD1222 dose. All receptors derive from an adult who received the AZD1222 COVID-19 vaccine. The CDR3 runs from the conserved cysteine through the conserved F or W. The order of the fields is V gene, J gene, clone size, D gene, CDR3 protein, CDR3 DNA. A D gene is named only where the DNA matches it firmly. Some rows mark clone size as missing; the rest say once, few, many or name a class of expanded clone.

v_call: TRBV7-2; j_call: TRBJ1-3; clone_size: -; d_call: -; cdr3_aa: CASRVRDSGNTIYF; cdr3_nt: TGTGCCAGCAGGGTGCGGGACTCTGGAAACACCATATATTTT
v_call: TRBV28; j_call: TRBJ1-3; clone_size: -; d_call: TRBD1; cdr3_aa: CASSTTGVGSGNTIYF; cdr3_nt: TGTGCCAGCAGTACAACAGGGGTAGGGTCTGGAAACACCATATATTTT
v_call: TRBV24-1; j_call: TRBJ2-1; clone_size: once; d_call: TRBD2; cdr3_aa: CATSDRTSGNYNEQFF; cdr3_nt: TGTGCCACCAGTGACCGAACTAGCGGGAACTACAATGAGCAGTTCTTC
v_call: TRBV28; j_call: TRBJ2-7; clone_size: -; d_call: TRBD1; cdr3_aa: CASSSGQGAEEQYF; cdr3_nt: TGTGCCAGCAGTTCCGGGCAGGGGGCGGAGGAGCAGTACTTC
v_call: TRBV5-1; j_call: TRBJ2-3; clone_size: -; d_call: -; cdr3_aa: CASSPGTTDTQYF; cdr3_nt: TGCGCCAGCAGCCCGGGCACCACAGATACGCAGTATTTT
v_call: TRBV7-6; j_call: TRBJ2-5; clone_size: -; d_call: -; cdr3_aa: CASSLGGFGEETQYF; cdr3_nt: TGTGCCAGCAGCTTAGGGGGGTTCGGGGAGGAGACCCAGTACTTC
v_call: TRBV5-1; j_call: TRBJ1-2; clone_size: -; d_call: -; cdr3_aa: CASSFKGGYGYTF; cdr3_nt: TGCGCCAGCAGCTTCAAGGGGGGCTATGGCTACACCTTC
v_call: TRBV19; j_call: TRBJ2-1; clone_size: -; d_call: TRBD2; cdr3_aa: CASSSGRAPYNEQFF; cdr3_nt: TGTGCCAGTAGTAGCGGGAGGGCCCCCTACAATGAGCAGTTCTTC
v_call: TRBV7-2; j_call: TRBJ1-1; clone_size: -; d_call: -; cdr3_aa: CASSLAQRGNTEAFF; cdr3_nt: TGTGCCAGCAGCTTAGCACAGCGTGGGAACACTGAAGCTTTCTTT
v_call: TRBV5-4; j_call: TRBJ2-5; clone_size: -; d_call: -; cdr3_aa: CASSRPEGGGETQYF; cdr3_nt: TGTGCCAGCAGCCGCCCCGAGGGAGGAGGGGAGACCCAGTACTTC
v_call: TRBV2; j_call: TRBJ2-7; clone_size: few; d_call: -; cdr3_aa: CASGTTPYEQYF; cdr3_nt: TGTGCCAGCGGGACAACTCCCTACGAGCAGTACTTC
v_call: TRBV19; j_call: TRBJ1-5; clone_size: -; d_call: TRBD1; cdr3_aa: CASRFGTGVTQPQHF; cdr3_nt: TGTGCCAGTAGATTCGGGACAGGGGTTACTCAGCCCCAGCATTTT
v_call: TRBV5-4; j_call: TRBJ2-1; clone_size: -; d_call: TRBD2; cdr3_aa: CASSWGLSEQFF; cdr3_nt: TGTGCCAGCAGCTGGGGACTAAGCGAGCAGTTCTTC
v_call: TRBV28; j_call: TRBJ2-1; clone_size: -; d_call: TRBD2; cdr3_aa: CASSPASGSFTYNEQFF; cdr3_nt: TGTGCCAGCAGTCCGGCTAGCGGGAGTTTTACCTACAATGAGCAGTTCTTC
v_call: TRBV29-1; j_call: TRBJ2-7; clone_size: -; d_call: TRBD2; cdr3_aa: CSVVLIAGGLGRYEQYF; cdr3_nt: TGCAGCGTGGTTCTTATAGCGGGAGGTTTGGGGAGATACGAGCAGTACTTC
v_call: TRBV7-3; j_call: TRBJ2-1; clone_size: -; d_call: -; cdr3_aa: CASSYPGAGMNEQFF; cdr3_nt: TGTGCCAGCAGCTACCCAGGGGCGGGAATGAATGAGCAGTTCTTC
v_call: TRBV7-2; j_call: TRBJ2-3; clone_size: -; d_call: TRBD2; cdr3_aa: CASSLDLAGVRSTDTQYF; cdr3_nt: TGTGCCAGCAGCTTAGATTTAGCGGGAGTTCGGAGCACAGATACGCAGTATTTT
v_call: TRBV7-9; j_call: TRBJ1-1; clone_size: -; d_call: -; cdr3_aa: CASSLGSMNTEAFF; cdr3_nt: TGTGCCAGCAGCTTAGGCAGCATGAACACTGAAGCTTTCTTT
v_call: TRBV10-3; j_call: TRBJ2-5; clone_size: -; d_call: TRBD2; cdr3_aa: CAISESMAGGPQETQYF; cdr3_nt: TGTGCCATCAGTGAGTCGATGGCGGGAGGACCCCAAGAGACCCAGTACTTC
v_call: TRBV7-2; j_call: TRBJ1-4; clone_size: -; d_call: -; cdr3_aa: CASSSPGSPGEKLFF; cdr3_nt: TGTGCCAGCAGCTCCCCAGGTAGCCCAGGGGAAAAACTGTTTTTT
v_call: TRBV24-1; j_call: TRBJ2-1; clone_size: -; d_call: TRBD2; cdr3_aa: CATSDPRLAGVGEQFF; cdr3_nt: TGTGCCACCAGTGATCCCCGGCTAGCGGGCGTCGGTGAGCAGTTCTTC
v_call: TRBV6-2/TRBV6-3; j_call: TRBJ1-5; clone_size: -; d_call: TRBD1; cdr3_aa: CASSYTGGLQPQHF; cdr3_nt: TGTGCCAGCAGTTATACAGGGGGCCTTCAGCCCCAGCATTTT
v_call: TRBV30; j_call: TRBJ1-2; clone_size: -; d_call: -; cdr3_aa: CAWAKTGYGYTF; cdr3_nt: TGTGCCTGGGCTAAAACAGGGTATGGCTACACCTTC
v_call: TRBV7-3; j_call: TRBJ1-3; clone_size: -; d_call: -; cdr3_aa: CASSPLPWTPTFASGNTIYF; cdr3_nt: TGTGCCAGCAGCCCGCTCCCGTGGACACCAACCTTCGCCTCTGGAAACACCATATATTTT
v_call: TRBV18; j_call: TRBJ2-1; clone_size: -; d_call: -; cdr3_aa: CASSFGQTDNEQFF; cdr3_nt: TGTGCCAGCTCATTCGGACAAACCGACAATGAGCAGTTCTTC
v_call: TRBV25-1; j_call: TRBJ1-6; clone_size: -; d_call: TRBD1; cdr3_aa: CASSQTGINSPLHF; cdr3_nt: TGTGCCAGCAGCCAGACAGGGATCAATTCACCCCTCCACTTT
v_call: TRBV3-1/TRBV3-2; j_call: TRBJ2-7; clone_size: -; d_call: -; cdr3_aa: CASSPTGTAIDEQYF; cdr3_nt: TGTGCCAGCAGCCCGACCGGGACCGCAATTGACGAGCAGTACTTC
v_call: TRBV27; j_call: TRBJ1-6; clone_size: -; d_call: -; cdr3_aa: CASSRGGNNSPLHF; cdr3_nt: TGTGCCAGCAGCCGCGGCGGCAATAATTCACCCCTCCACTTT
v_call: TRBV16; j_call: TRBJ2-7; clone_size: -; d_call: TRBD2; cdr3_aa: CASSQYGRGTYEQYF; cdr3_nt: TGTGCCAGCAGCCAATACGGGAGGGGCACCTACGAGCAGTACTTC
v_call: TRBV2; j_call: TRBJ2-2; clone_size: -; d_call: -; cdr3_aa: CAGGYRTTTGELFF; cdr3_nt: TGTGCAGGGGGTTACAGGACTACAACCGGGGAGCTGTTTTTT
v_call: TRBV5-8; j_call: TRBJ2-6; clone_size: -; d_call: -; cdr3_aa: CASSLKGGSRANVLTF; cdr3_nt: TGTGCCAGCAGCTTGAAGGGGGGTTCCCGGGCCAACGTCCTGACTTTC
v_call: TRBV24-1; j_call: TRBJ2-3; clone_size: -; d_call: TRBD1; cdr3_aa: CATSGRDRGEGSQYF; cdr3_nt: TGTGCCACCAGTGGCCGGGACAGGGGGGAAGGCTCGCAGTATTTT
v_call: TRBV27; j_call: TRBJ1-2; clone_size: -; d_call: -; cdr3_aa: CASSSAMDYGYTF; cdr3_nt: TGTGCCAGCAGTTCGGCCATGGACTATGGCTACACCTTC